What follows is one T cell receptor (beta chain) and its context. The data were taken from a study of cytotoxic CD8 clonotypes in ibrutinib-treated CLL. The V end was cut by 3 bases, the J end by 6 bases, with 9 bases between. Germline lookup yields CDR1 ENHRY and CDR2 SYGVKD. The CDR3 sequence is 12 residues long. Depth targeted 1 in 200,000 to 1 in 1 million T cells, averaging about 9.2x coverage per clonotype. Here immunoSEQ multiplex PCR was the method, and the copy in TCRdb shows in-frame clones only, minus some. The table has some 310,000 clones, roughly 79% seen once; the top ten hold 6.5% to 8.5%.

The chain couples TRBV10-3 to TRBJ2-7; the D is unclear. This clonotype originated in a human donor with chronic lymphocytic leukemia. Sample: PBMCs, taken before ibrutinib treatment. The CDR3 loop is CAISDYHPEQYF. CDR3 bases: TGTGCCATCAGTGACTACCACCCCGAGCAGTACTTC.